The sample holds a few counts of the clone carrying this T cell receptor beta chain. V gave up 0 bases and J gave up 5 bases, with 12 bases separating them. The length of the CDR3 is 15 residues. This entry belongs to a study of identical twins. TCRdb itself ran the 5' RACE reads through MiXCR, one entry per CDR3 protein. Of 650,000 to 750,000 distinct CDR3 sequences listed, 21% were seen once; the top ten hold 4.3%. This sample was shared with a second study, whose subject was T cells expressing NK-cell markers.

The gene calls are TRBV12-3 or TRBV12-4 and TRBJ2-3; D ambiguous. This TCR came from a woman between 18 and 30 years old in good health. The sequenced sample consisted of PBMCs. CDR3 nucleotide sequence: TGTGCCAGCAGTTTAGCCTGGGCAGTCGGAGATACGCAGTATTTT. It specifies CASSLAWAVGDTQYF.